This T cell receptor beta chain comes out of a study of cytomegalovirus exposure and HLA in healthy donors. Broader study findings: Earlier analysis looked at TCR beta V segments, and most were productive about 87% or about 30% of the time. Presence/absence analyses treated sequencing depth as roughly uniform across donors.

PCR involved 60 Vbeta and 13 Jbeta primers. TCRdb's copy holds only in-frame clones and misses some; the assay was immunoSEQ multiplex PCR. The sample lists about 160,000 clones; around 80% were seen once. This CDR3 has 14 amino acids. CDR1 is MNHEY, CDR2 SVGAGI, per germline. Note on this clone: Its antigen is unknown. The junction and the germline gene differ at one end; a read error may be behind it.

The J gene is TRBJ2-6, the V gene TRBV6-5, with D possibly TRBD1 on 5 matching bases. The TCR comes from a male donor in good health and CMV-seropositive. Sequences were obtained from PBMCs. DNA of the CDR3: TGTGCCAGCAGTTTCCTCTCTGGGGCCAACGGCCTGACTTTC. Translated, it gives CASSFLSGANGLTF.